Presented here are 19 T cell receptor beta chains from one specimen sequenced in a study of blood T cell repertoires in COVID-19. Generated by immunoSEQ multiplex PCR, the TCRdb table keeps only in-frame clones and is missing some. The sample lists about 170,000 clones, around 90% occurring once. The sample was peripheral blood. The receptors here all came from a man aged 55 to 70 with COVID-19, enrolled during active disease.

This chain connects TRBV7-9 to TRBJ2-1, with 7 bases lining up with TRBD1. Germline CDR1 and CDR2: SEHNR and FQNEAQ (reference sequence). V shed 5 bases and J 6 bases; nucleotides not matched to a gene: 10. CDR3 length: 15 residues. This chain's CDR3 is CASSPMTGSGNEQFF. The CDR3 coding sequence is TGTGCCAGCAGCCCAATGACAGGGTCGGGCAATGAGCAGTTCTTC.

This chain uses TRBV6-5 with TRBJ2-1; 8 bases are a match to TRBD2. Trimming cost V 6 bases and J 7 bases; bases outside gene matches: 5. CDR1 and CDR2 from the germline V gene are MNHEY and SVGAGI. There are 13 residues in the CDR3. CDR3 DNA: TGTGCCAGCAGGAACGGGGGGGCAAATGAGCAGTTCTTC. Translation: CASRNGGANEQFF.

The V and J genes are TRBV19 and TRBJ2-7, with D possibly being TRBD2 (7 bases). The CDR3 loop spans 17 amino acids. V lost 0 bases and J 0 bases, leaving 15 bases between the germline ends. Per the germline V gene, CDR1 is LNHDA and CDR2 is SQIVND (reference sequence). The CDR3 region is CASSIDHGGASSYEQYF. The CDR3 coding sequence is TGTGCCAGTAGTATAGATCATGGGGGGGCGAGCTCCTACGAGCAGTACTTC.

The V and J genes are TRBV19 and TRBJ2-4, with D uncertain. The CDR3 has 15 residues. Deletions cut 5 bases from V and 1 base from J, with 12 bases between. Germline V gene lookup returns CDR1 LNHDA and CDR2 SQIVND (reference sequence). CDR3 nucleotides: TGTGCCAGTAGTTCAACCGGTCTCGCCAAAAACATTCAGTACTTC. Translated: CASSSTGLAKNIQYF.

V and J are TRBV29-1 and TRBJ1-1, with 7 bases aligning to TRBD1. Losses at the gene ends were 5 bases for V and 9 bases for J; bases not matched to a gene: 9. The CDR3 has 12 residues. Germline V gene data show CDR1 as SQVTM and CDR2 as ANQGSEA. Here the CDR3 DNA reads TGCAGCGTTTCCCACCTACAGGGGCAAGCTTTCTTT. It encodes CSVSHLQGQAFF.

CDR3 protein: CASSLDSGTFGSPLHF. CDR3 sequence (DNA): TGTGCCAGCAGCCTGGACTCCGGGACATTTGGGTCACCCCTCCACTTT. The chain combines TRBV27 with TRBJ1-6, with a weak D call TRBD1 (6 bases). The germline CDR1 and CDR2 sequences are MNHEY and SMNVEV (reference sequence). This CDR3 is 16 amino acids long. V lost 6 bases and J lost 10, with 22 bases in between.

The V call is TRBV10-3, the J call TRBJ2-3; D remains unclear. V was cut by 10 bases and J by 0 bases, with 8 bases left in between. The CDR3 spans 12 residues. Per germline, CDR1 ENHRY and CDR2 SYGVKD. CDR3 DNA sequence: TGTGCCAGGATGACTAGCACAGATACGCAGTATTTT. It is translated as CARMTSTDTQYF.

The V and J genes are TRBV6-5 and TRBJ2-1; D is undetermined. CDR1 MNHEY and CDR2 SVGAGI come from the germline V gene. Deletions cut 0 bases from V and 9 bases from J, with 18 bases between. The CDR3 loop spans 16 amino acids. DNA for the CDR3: TGTGCCAGCAGTTACTCGTCAGTTCCCCCCAACAGTGAGCAGTTCTTC. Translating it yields CASSYSSVPPNSEQFF.

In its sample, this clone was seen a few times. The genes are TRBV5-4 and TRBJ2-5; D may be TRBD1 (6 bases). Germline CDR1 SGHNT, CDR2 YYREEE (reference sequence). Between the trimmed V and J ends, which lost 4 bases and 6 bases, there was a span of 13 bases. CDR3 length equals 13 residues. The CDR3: CASSLQGIKTQYF. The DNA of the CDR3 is TGTGCCAGCAGCCTACAGGGAATAAAGACCCAGTACTTC.

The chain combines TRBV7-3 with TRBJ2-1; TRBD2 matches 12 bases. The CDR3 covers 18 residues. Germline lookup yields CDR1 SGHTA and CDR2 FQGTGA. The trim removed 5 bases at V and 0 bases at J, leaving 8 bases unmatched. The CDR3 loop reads CASSPASGRAFSYNEQFF. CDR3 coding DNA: TGTGCCAGCAGCCCTGCTAGCGGGAGGGCCTTCTCCTACAATGAGCAGTTCTTC. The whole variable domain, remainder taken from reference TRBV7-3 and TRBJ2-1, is GAGVSQTPSNKVTEKGKYVELRCDPISGHTALYWYRQSLGQGPEFLIYFQGTGAADDSGLPNDRFFAVRPEGSVSTLKIQRTERGDSAVYLCASSPASGRAFSYNEQFFGPGTRLTVL.

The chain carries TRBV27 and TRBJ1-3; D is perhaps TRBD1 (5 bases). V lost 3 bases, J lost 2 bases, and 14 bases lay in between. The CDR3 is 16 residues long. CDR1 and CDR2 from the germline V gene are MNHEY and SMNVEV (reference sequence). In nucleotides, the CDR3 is TGTGCCAGCAGTTTCCGGGGGGAAGGGGCTGGAAACACCATATATTTT. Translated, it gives CASSFRGEGAGNTIYF.

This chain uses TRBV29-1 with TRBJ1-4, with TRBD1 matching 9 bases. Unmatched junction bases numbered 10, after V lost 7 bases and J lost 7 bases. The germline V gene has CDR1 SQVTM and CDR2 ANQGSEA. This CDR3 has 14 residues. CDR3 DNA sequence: TGCAGCGGAGGGACAGGGCCTGGGAGTGAAAAACTGTTTTTT. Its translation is CSGGTGPGSEKLFF. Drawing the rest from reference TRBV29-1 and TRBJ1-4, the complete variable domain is SAVISQKPSRDICQRGTSLTIQCQVDSQVTMMFWYRQQPGQSLTLIATANQGSEATYESGFVIDKFPISRPNLTFSTLTVSNMSPEDSSIYLCSGGTGPGSEKLFFGSGTQLSVL.

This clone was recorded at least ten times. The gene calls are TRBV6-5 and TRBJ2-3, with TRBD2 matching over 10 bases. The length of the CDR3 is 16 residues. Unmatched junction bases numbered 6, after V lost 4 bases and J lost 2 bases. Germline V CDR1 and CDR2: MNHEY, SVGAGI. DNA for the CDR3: TGTGCCAGCAGTTCACCGCTAGCGGGGGACACAGATACGCAGTATTTT. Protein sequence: CASSSPLAGDTDTQYF.

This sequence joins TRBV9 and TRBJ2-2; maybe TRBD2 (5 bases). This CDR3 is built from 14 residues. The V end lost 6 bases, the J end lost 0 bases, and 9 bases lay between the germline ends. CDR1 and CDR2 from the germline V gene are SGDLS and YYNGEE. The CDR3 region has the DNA TGTGCCAGCAAACTAGGGACGAACACCGGGGAGCTGTTTTTT. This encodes CASKLGTNTGELFF.

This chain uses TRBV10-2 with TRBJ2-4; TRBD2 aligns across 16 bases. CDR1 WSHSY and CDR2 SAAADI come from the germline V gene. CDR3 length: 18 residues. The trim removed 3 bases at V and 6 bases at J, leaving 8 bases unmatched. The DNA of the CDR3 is TGCGCCAGCAGTGACCCCGGGACTAGCGGGGGGGCGGGAAACATTCAGTACTTC. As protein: CASSDPGTSGGAGNIQYF.

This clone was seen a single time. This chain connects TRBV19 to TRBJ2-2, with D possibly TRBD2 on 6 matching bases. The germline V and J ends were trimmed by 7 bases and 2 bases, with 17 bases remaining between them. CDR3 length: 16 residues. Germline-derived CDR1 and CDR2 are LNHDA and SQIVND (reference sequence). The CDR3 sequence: CASMRGGQPNTGELFF. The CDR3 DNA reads TGTGCCAGTATGAGGGGAGGACAACCAAACACCGGGGAGCTGTTTTTT. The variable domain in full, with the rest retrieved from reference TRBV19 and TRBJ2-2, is DGGITQSPKYLFRKEGQNVTLSCEQNLNHDAMYWYRQDPGQGLRLIYYSQIVNDFQKGDIAEGYSVSREKKESFPLTVTSAQKNPTAFYLCASMRGGQPNTGELFFGEGSRLTVL.

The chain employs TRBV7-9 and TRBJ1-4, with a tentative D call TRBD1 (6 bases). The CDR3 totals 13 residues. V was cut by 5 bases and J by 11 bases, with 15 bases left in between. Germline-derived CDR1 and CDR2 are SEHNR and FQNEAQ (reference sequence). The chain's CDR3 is CASSPLQQGKLFF. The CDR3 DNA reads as TGTGCCAGCAGCCCATTACAGCAGGGGAAACTGTTTTTT.

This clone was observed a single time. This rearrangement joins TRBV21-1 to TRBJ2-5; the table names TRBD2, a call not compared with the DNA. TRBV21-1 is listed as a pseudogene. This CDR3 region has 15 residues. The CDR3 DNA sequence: TGTGCCAGCAGCAAAGAGGGGGGGTTCCAAGAGACCCAGTACTTC. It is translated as CASSKEGGFQETQYF.

The CDR3 sequence: CASSLFGTGGGTEAFF. The CDR3 region has the DNA TGTGCCAGCAGCTTGTTTGGGACAGGGGGCGGCACTGAAGCTTTCTTT. J is TRBJ1-1 and V is TRBV5-6, with 12 bases lining up with TRBD1. CDR3 length equals 16 residues. The germline gives CDR1 SGHDT, CDR2 YYEEEE. The trim removed 1 base at V and 4 bases at J, leaving 5 bases unmatched.